These 5 T cell receptor beta chains were all obtained from the same sample, sequenced in a study of T cell responses to AZD1222 COVID-19 vaccine. Only in-frame clones appear in the TCRdb table, and some are missing; sequencing was by immunoSEQ multiplex PCR. The sample contains tens of thousands of clones, about 88% of which appear only once. Specimen: peripheral blood, collected on day 0 of AZD1222 vaccination. The receptors derive from an adult in good health.

The chain links TRBV15 to TRBJ2-4; TRBD1 agrees at 7 bases. The CDR3 contains 14 residues. Germline CDR1 LNHNV, CDR2 YYDKDF (reference sequence). After removal of 3 bases from V and 1 base from J, the junction contained 0 bases not matched to a gene. In DNA, the CDR3 is TGTGCCACCAGCAGGGGACAGGCCAAAAACATTCAGTACTTC. Its translation is CATSRGQAKNIQYF.

The rearrangement joins TRBV5-4 to TRBJ2-5; 11 nucleotides line up with TRBD2. Trimming cost V 5 bases and J 5 bases; bases outside gene matches: 8. The V gene's germline CDR1 is SGHNT and CDR2 YYREEE (reference sequence). The CDR3 extends over 15 amino acids. CDR3: CASSIRSGRVETQYF. The CDR3 DNA reads as TGTGCCAGCAGTATTCGTAGCGGGAGGGTGGAGACCCAGTACTTC.

This clone was observed once. The genes are TRBV3-1 (or the pseudogene TRBV3-2) and TRBJ1-4, with 9 bases that match TRBD1. The V gene's germline CDR1 is LGHDT and CDR2 YNNKEL (reference sequence). The CDR3 loop spans 15 amino acids. Germline trimming cut 0 bases from V and 8 bases from J; bases unmatched to any gene: 4. The CDR3 spells CASSQEGQGWEKLFF. The CDR3 DNA reads as TGTGCCAGCAGCCAAGAGGGACAGGGTTGGGAAAAACTGTTTTTT.

V is TRBV18 and J is TRBJ2-1, with D possibly being TRBD2 (6 bases). Germline values: CDR1 KGHSH, CDR2 LQKENI. The CDR3 is made up of 16 amino acids. Trimming cost V 2 bases and J 7 bases, with 18 bases left between them. The CDR3 region is CASSPGWKTGGNEQFF. The CDR3 bases are TGTGCCAGCTCACCAGGTTGGAAGACCGGGGGAAATGAGCAGTTCTTC.

The CDR3 region has the DNA TGTGCCAGCAGCTCCACTAGGACTAGCGAGTACACAGATACGCAGTATTTT. It codes for CASSSTRTSEYTDTQYF. The chain employs TRBV7-9 and TRBJ2-3, with 9 positions matching TRBD2. CDR3 size: 17 residues. Germline-derived CDR1 and CDR2 are SEHNR and FQNEAQ (reference sequence). V shed 4 bases, J shed 2 bases, and the junction held 10 bases outside the gene matches.